Listed below are T cell receptor beta chains from one sample, sequenced in a study of T cells in tuberculosis. Profiling relied on immunoSEQ multiplex PCR, and the TCRdb table lists in-frame clones only, not all of them. Of about 35,000 clones detected, roughly 93% appear once; the ten largest clones hold roughly 6.4%. Sequencing was performed on PBMCs. All receptors come from a donor between 10 and 29 years old with latent tuberculosis or without tuberculosis infection. CDR3s include the opening cysteine and the closing phenylalanine or tryptophan. A D gene is named only where the DNA matches it firmly.

.	TRBV5-8	TRBJ1-2	CASSFPGEVYGYTF
TRBD1	TRBV7-3	TRBJ2-3	CASSRSPRQGSTLTDTQYF
.	TRBV20-1	TRBJ1-1	CSGWRDTEAFF
.	TRBV16	TRBJ1-1	CASSQSGGSLAEAFF
TRBD2	TRBV9	TRBJ2-3	CASSVALAGASTDTQYF
.	TRBV28	TRBJ1-4	CASTARGGGEKLFF
TRBD1	TRBV4-1	TRBJ2-7	CASSQADRAYEQYF
.	TRBV6-1	TRBJ2-7	CASSEAWLLYEQYF
TRBD1	TRBV27	TRBJ2-7	CASSPWTGAPYEQYF
.	TRBV6-5	TRBJ2-7	CASSYRSSYEQYF